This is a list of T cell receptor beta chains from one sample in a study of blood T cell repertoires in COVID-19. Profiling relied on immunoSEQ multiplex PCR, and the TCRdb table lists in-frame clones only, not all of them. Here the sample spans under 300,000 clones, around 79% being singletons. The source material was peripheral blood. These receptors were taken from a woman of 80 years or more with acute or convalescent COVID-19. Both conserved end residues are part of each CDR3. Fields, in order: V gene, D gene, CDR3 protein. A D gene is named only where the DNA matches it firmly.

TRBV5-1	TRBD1	CASSRQGPVSNEQFF
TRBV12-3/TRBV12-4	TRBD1	CASRPTGGTEAFF
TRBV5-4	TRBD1	CASSLDAGGGQPQHF
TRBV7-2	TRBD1	CASSILTPGTAYNQPQHF
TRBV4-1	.	CASSQSSGSYSSSYNEQFF
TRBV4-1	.	CASSPRGTRDHTEAFF
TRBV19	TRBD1	CASSLTGQPKKLFF
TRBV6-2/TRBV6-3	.	CASSVWGLNEKLFF
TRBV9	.	CASSATVNYGYTF
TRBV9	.	CASSVVRSRETYEQYF
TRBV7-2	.	CASSSGVSAFF
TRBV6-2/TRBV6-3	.	CASSRGAWETQYF
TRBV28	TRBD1	CASSLRFRGREQYF
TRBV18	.	CASSLEDSSYEQYF
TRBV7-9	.	CASSQDTPYQPQHF
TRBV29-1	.	CSVESSGDEKLFF
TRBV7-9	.	CASRSWGGDTEAFF
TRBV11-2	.	CASSLGTRGGTNEKLFF
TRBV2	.	CASSGRGRSSYEQYF
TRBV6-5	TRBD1	CASMTGGGNQPQHF
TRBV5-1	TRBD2	CASGWASGRTDTQYF
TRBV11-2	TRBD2	CASSLVGSGGPNTGELFF
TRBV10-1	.	CASRDSSGNTIYF
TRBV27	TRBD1	CASSTRDRSNQPQHF
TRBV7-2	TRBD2	CASSLARGGANQETQYF
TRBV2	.	CASSISGSTYEQYF
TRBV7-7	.	CASSLDSGNTIYF
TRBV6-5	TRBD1	CASSLQGQNEKLFF
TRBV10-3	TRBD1	CAISGVLTGTGGYTF
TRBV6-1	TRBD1	CASSENPGQGSYEQYF
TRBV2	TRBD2	CATKGDYQYNEQFF
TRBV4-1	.	CASSQPGYGGYTF
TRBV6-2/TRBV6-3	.	CASSPLGRGPIARYGYTF
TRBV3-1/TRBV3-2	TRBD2	CASSQGSGRNTKQYF
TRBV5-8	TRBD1	CASSSQGWGSYEQYF
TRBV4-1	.	CASSQVGQGANYGYTF
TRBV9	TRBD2	CASSVGRTSGVGTQYF
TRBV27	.	CASSLAGGLEKLFF
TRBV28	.	CASSLNYGYTF
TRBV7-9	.	CASSLDPWRSYEQYF
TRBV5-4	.	CASSLLSVIFQFF
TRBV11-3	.	CASSLDPTDNEQFF
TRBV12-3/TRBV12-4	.	CASSSQGLAEAFF
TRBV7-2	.	CASSSQGSSYNSPLHF
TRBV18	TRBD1	CASSEQGAYTEAFF
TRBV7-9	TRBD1	CASSLLGQGRLKTEAFF
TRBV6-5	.	CASKQQGANTEAFF
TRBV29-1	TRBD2	CSVRTSGRYNEQFF
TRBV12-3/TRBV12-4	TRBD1	CASSEQGASGYTF
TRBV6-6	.	CASSYAGPNTEAFF
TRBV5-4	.	CASSTRQGLSYEQYF
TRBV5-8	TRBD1	CASSLPGTESSPLHF
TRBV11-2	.	CASSDTGSWSGNTIYF
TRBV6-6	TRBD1	CASSPLGDRGSGELFF
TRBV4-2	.	CASSQGTGLLPQHF